This is a list of T cell receptor beta chains from one sample in a study of T cell repertoires in cytomegalovirus infection. These receptors' targets are unknown. TCRdb itself ran the reads through MiXCR, one entry per CDR3 protein. The sample lists hundreds of thousands of distinct CDR3 sequences, approximately 46% occurring once. The material sequenced was cultured PBMCs, taken from culture after CMV antigen stimulation. The receptors were sampled from a human donor in good health (CMV status not recorded). Some clones in this sample may be carry-over from other donors' samples. Each CDR3 is given with its conserved first and last residue. D genes are given only for firm matches. Some rows have no size entry. The others give once, few or many, or a class for an expanded clone.

v_gene	d_gene	j_gene	abundance	CDR3aa	CDR3nt
TRBV10-3	.	TRBJ2-3	.	CAIRNTDFTDTQYF	TGTGCCATCAGAAATACCGACTTCACAGATACGCAGTATTTT
TRBV11-2	.	TRBJ1-2	.	CASSQVSRGYTF	TGTGCCAGCAGCCAAGTGTCAAGGGGCTACACCTTC
TRBV19	TRBD1	TRBJ2-5	.	CASSVRDRKETQYF	TGTGCCAGTAGTGTCCGGGACAGAAAAGAGACCCAGTACTTC
TRBV7-8	.	TRBJ2-3	many	CASSSSHALDTQYF	TGTGCCAGCAGCTCGTCCCACGCCCTCGATACGCAGTATTTT
TRBV7-9	TRBD2	TRBJ2-1	few	CASSPDTSGMNEQFF	TGTGCCAGCAGCCCCGATACTAGCGGGATGAATGAGCAGTTCTTC
TRBV9	TRBD1	TRBJ1-2	.	CASSALTGAYYGYTF	TGTGCCAGCAGCGCCCTTACAGGGGCTTACTATGGCTACACCTTC
TRBV12-3/TRBV12-4	TRBD2	TRBJ2-3	few	CASLGLAVGVDTQYF	TGTGCCAGCCTGGGACTAGCGGTCGGAGTAGATACGCAGTATTTT
TRBV18	TRBD2	TRBJ2-2	.	CASSPGTSGVTGELFF	TGTGCCAGCTCACCAGGGACTAGCGGGGTCACCGGGGAGCTGTTTTTT
TRBV4-1	.	TRBJ2-7	.	CASSRRSEEHYEQYF	TGCGCCAGCAGCCGAAGGTCGGAAGAACACTACGAGCAGTACTTC
TRBV5-1	.	TRBJ1-5	.	CASSPTGWGNQPQHF	TGCGCCAGCAGCCCCACAGGGTGGGGCAATCAGCCCCAGCATTTT
TRBV6-1	TRBD2	TRBJ2-3	.	CASSGLRPSGRATDTQYF	TGTGCCAGCAGTGGCCTGAGACCTAGCGGGAGGGCCACAGATACGCAGTATTTT
TRBV19	.	TRBJ1-5	few	CASSMRDQPQHF	TGTGCCAGTAGTATGAGGGATCAGCCCCAGCATTTT
TRBV19	TRBD2	TRBJ2-7	.	CASSIGLAGGSIYEQYF	TGTGCCAGTAGTATCGGGTTAGCGGGAGGGTCGATCTACGAGCAGTACTTC
TRBV12-3/TRBV12-4	TRBD2	TRBJ2-2	.	CASTTRLAGNTGELFF	TGTGCCAGCACTACTCGACTAGCGGGGAACACCGGGGAGCTGTTTTTT
TRBV7-8	.	TRBJ2-1	few	CASSLFGLQRASLNNEQFF	TGTGCCAGCAGCTTATTCGGTCTTCAGCGGGCCTCTCTAAACAATGAGCAGTTCTTC
TRBV28	TRBD1	TRBJ1-2	few	CASSSSTGEVYGYTF	TGTGCCAGCAGTTCGTCGACAGGGGAGGTTTATGGCTACACCTTC
TRBV7-7	TRBD1	TRBJ1-1	many	CASSFGTAILNTEAFF	TGTGCCAGCAGCTTTGGGACAGCAATATTGAACACTGAAGCTTTCTTT
TRBV5-6	.	TRBJ2-2	.	CASSLAPANTGELFF	TGTGCCAGCAGCTTGGCACCCGCGAACACCGGGGAGCTGTTTTTT
TRBV7-2	TRBD2	TRBJ2-3	many	CASSLAAGATDTQYF	TGTGCCAGCAGCTTAGCAGCGGGGGCGACAGATACGCAGTATTTT
TRBV9	.	TRBJ2-1	.	CASSDSSNEQFF	TGTGCCAGCAGCGACTCTAGTAACGAGCAGTTCTTC
TRBV7-9	TRBD1	TRBJ2-1	few	CASSPTQDRGFWGPHYNEQFF	TGTGCCAGCAGCCCGACACAGGACAGGGGGTTTTGGGGCCCCCACTACAATGAGCAGTTCTTC
TRBV28	.	TRBJ1-1	.	CASAGQNTEAFF	TGTGCCAGCGCAGGACAGAACACTGAAGCTTTCTTT
TRBV20-1	TRBD1	TRBJ2-7	once	CSARDRGQDPYEQYF	TGCAGTGCTAGAGATAGGGGACAGGACCCTTACGAGCAGTACTTC
TRBV12-3/TRBV12-4	.	TRBJ1-2	.	CASSLVLRGGGSYGYTF	TGTGCCAGCAGTTTAGTGTTGAGGGGCGGTGGGTCCTATGGCTACACCTTC
TRBV7-2	.	TRBJ2-6	many	CASSLGAGANVLTF	TGTGCCAGCAGCTTGGGAGCTGGGGCCAACGTCCTGACTTTC
TRBV20-1	.	TRBJ2-7	.	CSARSGPLDEQYF	TGCAGTGCTAGATCCGGGCCCCTGGACGAGCAGTACTTC
TRBV5-3	.	TRBJ1-2	.	CASSFEGGYTF	TGTGCCAGCAGCTTTGAGGGGGGCTACACCTTC
TRBV18	.	TRBJ1-6	.	CASSPEVESPLHF	TGTGCCAGCTCACCTGAGGTGGAATCACCCCTCCACTTT
TRBV12-3/TRBV12-4	.	TRBJ1-1	.	CASSPSNREAFF	TGTGCCAGCAGTCCCTCAAACAGAGAAGCTTTCTTT
TRBV20-1	.	TRBJ1-1	.	CSDRTANTEAFF	TGCAGTGACAGGACAGCGAACACTGAAGCTTTCTTT